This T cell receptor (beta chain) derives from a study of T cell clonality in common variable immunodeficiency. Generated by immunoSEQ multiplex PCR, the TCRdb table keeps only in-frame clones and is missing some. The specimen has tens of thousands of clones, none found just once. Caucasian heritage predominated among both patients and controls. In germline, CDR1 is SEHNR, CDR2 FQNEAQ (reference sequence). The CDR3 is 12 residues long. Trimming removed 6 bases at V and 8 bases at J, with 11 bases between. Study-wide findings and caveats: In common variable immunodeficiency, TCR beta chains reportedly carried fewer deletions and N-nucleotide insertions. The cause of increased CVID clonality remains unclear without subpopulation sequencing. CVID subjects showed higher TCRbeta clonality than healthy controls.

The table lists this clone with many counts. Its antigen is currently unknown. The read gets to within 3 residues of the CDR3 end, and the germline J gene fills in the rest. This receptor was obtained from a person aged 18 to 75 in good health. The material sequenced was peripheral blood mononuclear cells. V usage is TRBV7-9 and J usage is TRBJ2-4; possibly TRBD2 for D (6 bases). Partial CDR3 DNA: TGTGCCAGCAGTTCGGAGCGGGACATT. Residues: CASSSERDI. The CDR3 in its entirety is CASSSERDIQYF.